Presented here are 7 T cell receptor beta chains from one specimen sequenced in a study of cytomegalovirus exposure and HLA in healthy donors. This PCR relied on a set of 60 Vbeta primers and 13 Jbeta primers. Using immunoSEQ multiplex PCR, the repertoire was profiled, and TCRdb retains in-frame clones only, with some absent. The sample has approximately 130,000 clones, roughly 82% seen once. The specimen was PBMCs. Every receptor here comes from a man in his forties or fifties in good health and CMV-seronegative.

This clone was picked up a small number of times. The chain uses TRBV2 and TRBJ2-1; D is perhaps TRBD1 (5 bases). Germline V lookup: CDR1 SNHLY, CDR2 FYNNEI. V lost 5 bases and J lost 7, with 18 bases in between. The CDR3 spans 15 residues. CDR3 region: CASSPDRLSPNEQFF. Here the CDR3 DNA reads TGTGCCAGCAGTCCAGACAGATTGTCCCCGAATGAGCAGTTCTTC.

The rearrangement joins TRBV10-3 to TRBJ2-5; 7 nucleotides line up with TRBD2. Trimming took 6 bases from V and 2 from J; bases not matched to a gene: 6. The germline gives CDR1 ENHRY, CDR2 SYGVKD. The CDR3 is 14 residues long. CDR3 bases: TGTGCCATCAGCCCGACGGGGGGTCAAGAGACCCAGTACTTC. It encodes CAISPTGGQETQYF.

The V gene is TRBV5-4, the J gene TRBJ2-5; 7 bases are a match to TRBD1. J was trimmed by 5 bases and V by 1 base; bases with no gene match: 8. Germline lookup yields CDR1 SGHNT and CDR2 YYREEE (reference sequence). The CDR3 has 15 amino acids. The CDR3 region is CASSLNRGEGETQYF. The CDR3 coding sequence is TGTGCCAGCAGCTTGAACAGGGGCGAGGGGGAGACCCAGTACTTC.

This chain's CDR3 is CASSRGLAGPYEQYF. In DNA form, the CDR3 reads TGTGCCAGCAGCCGAGGACTAGCGGGGCCTTACGAGCAGTACTTC. The genes are TRBV7-9 and TRBJ2-7; TRBD2 matches 12 bases. V was clipped by 5 bases and J by 4 bases; unmatched bases: 6. Germline CDR1 SEHNR, CDR2 FQNEAQ (reference sequence). The CDR3 runs 15 residues.

In DNA form, the CDR3 reads TGTGCCAGTAGTCTAGGGGCAGGGGGGAGCCCTGAAGCTTTCTTT. Translated, it gives CASSLGAGGSPEAFF. The chain carries TRBV19 and TRBJ1-1; the match to TRBD1 covers 7 bases. After removal of 5 bases from V and 6 bases from J, the junction contained 12 bases not matched to a gene. CDR3 length equals 15 residues. Germline values: CDR1 LNHDA, CDR2 SQIVND (reference sequence).

V and J are TRBV23-1 and TRBJ1-2; 10 bases agree with TRBD1. TRBV23-1 is known as an ORF, though its function is uncertain. This CDR3 contains 12 residues. Unmatched junction bases numbered 3, after V lost 8 bases and J lost 6 bases. CDR3 residues: CASGQGDDGYTF. The DNA for the CDR3 is TGCGCCAGCGGACAGGGGGATGATGGCTACACCTTC.

The chain recombines TRBV6-5 with TRBJ1-2; D perhaps matches TRBD1 (6 bases). The germline CDR1 and CDR2 sequences are MNHEY and SVGAGI. The CDR3 loop spans 14 amino acids. The V and J ends lost 6 bases and 4 bases respectively, with 15 bases between them. CDR3 sequence (DNA): TGTGCCAGCAGGTCCGTCGAGACAGGCTATGGCTACACCTTC. It yields the protein CASRSVETGYGYTF.